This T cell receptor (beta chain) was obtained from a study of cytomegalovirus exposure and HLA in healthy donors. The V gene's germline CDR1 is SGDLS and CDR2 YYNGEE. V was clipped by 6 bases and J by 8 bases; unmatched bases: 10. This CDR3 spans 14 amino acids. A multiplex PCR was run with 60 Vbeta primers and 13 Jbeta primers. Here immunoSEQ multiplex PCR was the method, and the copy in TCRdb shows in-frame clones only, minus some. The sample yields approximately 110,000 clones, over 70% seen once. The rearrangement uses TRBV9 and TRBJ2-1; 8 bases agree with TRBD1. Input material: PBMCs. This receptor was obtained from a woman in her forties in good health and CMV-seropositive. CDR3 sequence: CASKPGGAFHEQFF. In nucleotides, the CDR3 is TGTGCCAGCAAGCCAGGGGGCGCGTTCCATGAGCAGTTCTTC.